The following is a TCR beta chain sequence with its context. Its cognate antigen has yet to be identified. No quality values exist for individual bases; no much larger clone is one base distant. This sample was taken from a study of shared clonotypes between healthy human individuals (dated by TCRdb to the early 2020s). Study-level background: A few men and two women, aged 18 to 49 years, made up the cohort. Per donor, three plates each were used for CD4 naive and CD4 memory, two for CD8 naive, and one for CD8 memory. Blood TCR repertoires of about five healthy adults were deeply sequenced to estimate repertoire size and the extent of clonotype sharing between individuals. To increase sequencing depth and limit assay-specific biases, different laboratories used diverse techniques to prepare libraries and sequence TCR repertoires. Each donor's leukapheresis produced roughly between roughly 0.85 and 9.5 billion PBMCs. Broad study findings and their caveats: Higher generation probabilities were observed for clonotypes shared by all four sorted-subset donors than for non-shared clonotypes. Sampling was restricted to blood, and TCR repertoires in tissues likely differ from the TCR repertoires found in blood. Based on pairwise subsampling, the degree of clonotype sharing among donors was expected to be affected by sequencing depth. When a handful of donors were compared, the shared fraction of clonotypes was 5% to 6.5% for naive CD4, around 3.5% for naive CD8, roughly 2.5% for memory CD4, and 0.35% to 0.4% for memory CD8. Naive subsets generally had larger estimated clonotype richness than memory subsets. Because the study included only a small number of donors, the genetic and exposure-history diversity represented was limited. Rarefaction of sorted-subset datasets indicated incomplete sequencing despite the large sequencing depth.

Looking up the germline V gene yields CDR1 LGHNA and CDR2 YSLEER. V is reduced by 0 bases and J by 0 bases, leaving a spacing of 12 bases between them. Its CDR3 holds 17 amino acids, cysteine through phenylalanine. The CDR3 DNA has 51 bases and is translated from base 1. CD8 naive samples were obtained by positive selection for CCR7 among CD45RO-negative cells, yielding a CD45RA+CCR7+ population from which TemRA cells were excluded. Healthy HIV-negative adults with no recently reported acute infections or vaccinations were included as donors. Every donor was a Caucasian adult residing in Nashville, Tennessee, USA. After blood collection by leukapheresis, PBMCs were isolated using Ficoll-Histopaque density gradient centrifugation and then cryopreserved in the vapor phase of liquid nitrogen. Purity and quantity of every magnetically sorted T cell population were checked by analytical flow cytometry. From each sorted fraction, genomic DNA was isolated and quantified by UV absorbance on a Nanodrop 2000c.

Using the deep immunoSEQ assay, TCR CDR3 regions were amplified from genomic DNA by multiplex PCR. Genomic DNA extracted from each cell subset was distributed evenly over all wells of several immunoSEQ 96-well plates, and each plate served as one replicate. Each replicate PCR for sorted subsets received about 0.2 ug genomic DNA, equal to roughly 33,000 T cell genomes. Purified libraries were quantified with a Qubit 3.0 fluorometer, sized on a Bioanalyzer 2100, and re-quantified with the KAPA Library Quantification kit. A separate single-read 150-cycle Illumina NextSeq 550 flow cell was used to sequence each immunoSEQ 96-well plate. As for the authors' bioinformatics: Because only junctional sequences without quality scores were contained in the immunoSEQ output, filtering matching that applied to full-length reads could not be performed. To assign V/J genes and CDR3, sequences were annotated against IMGT germline references using PyIR, a Python wrapper for IgBLAST v1.9. Any read was removed if the V/J assignment was weak (E-value above 1e-6), the CDR3 was missing, or the read contained stop codons, out-of-frame junctions, or ambiguous translated residues. V3J clonotypes were defined as sequences sharing an identical inferred V gene, J gene, and CDR3 amino acid sequence. Percentage overlap between repertoires was calculated by dividing the number of shared unique clonotypes by the size of the smaller repertoire. Three approaches were used to assess repertoire richness: RTK rarefaction, the Chao1 estimator, and Recon v2.1 estimates of unobserved clonotypes. For all TCRbeta clonotypes obtained by the gDNA method from a few donors, generation probabilities were computed with OLGA. The source is immuneACCESS, and TCRdb retained only in-frame sequences with V and J called. Part of the clones is not carried over; for the studies checked, unresolved V genes explain less than half of this, and the remainder is unexplained. The V and J calls and clone size are taken from that table; D and trimming were inferred from the DNA. The sample table records about 2,100,000 clones; about 92% of these occur just once. The ten largest clonotypes hold approximately 1.7% of the sample.

The source is a man younger than 35 in good health. Some clones in this sample may be carry-over from other donors' samples. Source material: naive CD8+ T cells from PBMCs. According to the study, the label for this sample's cell subset or site signals: CD45RA+CCR7+. The V and J genes are TRBV4-3 and TRBJ1-5; no confident D gene assignment can be made. CDR3 loop: CASSQDLPDFSNQPQHF. The DNA sequence is given as TGCGCCAGCAGCCAAGATCTCCCAGACTTTAGCAATCAGCCCCAGCATTTT.